The T cell receptor (beta chain) described here comes from a study of HIV-infected patients and healthy controls. TCRdb itself ran the 5' RACE reads through MiXCR, one entry per CDR3 protein. Of around 64,000 distinct CDR3 sequences in the sample, about 16% were seen once. The V end was cut by 7 bases, the J end by 6 bases, with 18 bases between. The CDR3 spans 14 residues. Per germline, CDR1 LNHDA and CDR2 SQIVND (reference sequence). The genes are TRBV19 and TRBJ1-1, with TRBD1 as a possible D gene (6 bases). This clonotype was sampled from a human donor in good health. Specimen: CD4+ T cells from blood. In nucleotides, the CDR3 is TGTGCCAGTACTAAACAGGGCTACGTCGCTGAAGCTTTCTTT. This translates into CASTKQGYVAEAFF.